One sample yielded the 21 T cell receptor beta chains listed below, sequenced in a study of T cell repertoires in cytomegalovirus infection. TCRdb re-called the reads through MiXCR, storing one row per CDR3 protein. In the table there are about 20,000 distinct CDR3 sequences, approximately 39% of which are singletons. These receptors have no known antigen. Specimen: CD8+ T cells from cultured PBMCs, collected from culture after CMV antigen stimulation. The receptors were sampled from a human donor in good health (CMV status not recorded). Some clones in this sample may be carry-over from other donors' samples.

The genes are TRBV6-2 or TRBV6-3 and TRBJ2-1, with D perhaps matching TRBD1 (6 bases). Germline values: CDR1 MNHEY, CDR2 SVGEGT. Trimming took 5 bases from V and 0 from J, leaving 20 bases between them. The CDR3 is 18 residues long. CDR3 sequence (DNA): TGTGCCAGCAGTCGACTACCAGGGGCAGTCAGCTCCTACAATGAGCAGTTCTTC. Residues: CASSRLPGAVSSYNEQFF.

V usage is TRBV11-2 and J usage is TRBJ2-1; TRBD2 aligns across 9 bases. Germline trimming cut 5 bases from V and 0 bases from J; bases unmatched to any gene: 17. The CDR3 has 20 amino acids. Germline CDR1 SGHAT, CDR2 FQNNGV. CDR3 amino acids: CASSPLGRETSGGSYNEQFF. The CDR3 DNA reads as TGTGCCAGCAGCCCCCTTGGACGGGAGACTAGCGGAGGCTCCTACAATGAGCAGTTCTTC.

This clonotype was counted a few times. The chain uses TRBV4-3 and TRBJ2-2; 9 bases map to TRBD2. Trimming removed 5 bases from V and 3 bases from J; junction bases left unmatched: 4. The CDR3 sequence is 15 residues long. Germline CDR1 reads LGHNA; CDR2 reads YSLEER. Here the CDR3 DNA reads TGCGCCAGCAGCTTAATAGCGGGGGACACCGGGGAGCTGTTTTTT. It encodes CASSLIAGDTGELFF.

The CDR3 DNA follows: TGTGCCAGCAGCCACTTCGACAGACTAGCGGGGGGTCACACAGATACGCAGTATTTT. Residues: CASSHFDRLAGGHTDTQYF. The V and J genes are TRBV11-2 and TRBJ2-3; 13 nucleotides align to TRBD2. The CDR3 consists of 19 residues. Germline lookup yields CDR1 SGHAT and CDR2 FQNNGV. The V gene end was trimmed by 5 bases and the J gene end by 2 bases; junction bases not matched to a gene: 13.

This rearrangement joins TRBV27 to TRBJ1-3; TRBD1 matches 11 bases. V dropped 5 bases and J dropped 2; count of bases not matched to a gene: 8. This CDR3 has 17 amino acids. Germline CDR1 MNHEY, CDR2 SMNVEV (reference sequence). CDR3 in DNA: TGTGCCAGCAGTCCCCTGGGGACAGGGGGACCTGGAAACACCATATATTTT. This gives the protein CASSPLGTGGPGNTIYF.

In this sample, this clonotype turned up a few times. The V and J genes are TRBV15 and TRBJ1-6, with 10 positions matching TRBD1. This CDR3 is 18 amino acids long. Trimming cost V 0 bases and J 9 bases; bases outside gene matches: 11. Germline lookup yields CDR1 LNHNV and CDR2 YYDKDF (reference sequence). The CDR3 sequence: CATSRDTNTGTGVSPLHF. CDR3 coding DNA: TGTGCCACCAGCAGAGATACCAATACCGGGACAGGGGTTTCACCCCTCCACTTT.

This clonotype was counted a few times. The J gene is TRBJ2-2, the V gene TRBV3-1; D could derive from TRBD1 or TRBD2 (5 bases each). V lost 3 bases and J 0 bases, leaving 11 bases between the germline ends. The CDR3 runs 16 residues. Germline V gene sequence: CDR1 LGHDT, CDR2 YNNKEL (reference sequence). CDR3 sequence reads: CASSHTGTSNTGELFF. CDR3 in DNA: TGTGCCAGCAGCCATACCGGGACGTCGAACACCGGGGAGCTGTTTTTT. The full variable domain, completed using reference TRBV3-1 and TRBJ2-2, is DTAVSQTPKYLVTQMGNDKSIKCEQNLGHDTMYWYKQDSKKFLKIMFSYNNKELIINETVPNRFSPKSPDKAHLNLHINSLELGDSAVYFCASSHTGTSNTGELFFGEGSRLTVL.

V gene TRBV19 combines with J gene TRBJ1-1, with no clear D. The CDR3 has 14 residues. Per germline, CDR1 LNHDA and CDR2 SQIVND (reference sequence). Trimming took 5 bases from V and 4 from J, leaving 14 bases between them. The CDR3 reads CASSPVAVGTEAFF. The CDR3 nucleotides are TGTGCCAGTAGTCCAGTCGCGGTCGGCACTGAAGCTTTCTTT.

The J gene is TRBJ2-6, the V gene TRBV6-2 or TRBV6-3; D is undetermined. The CDR3 extends over 15 amino acids. CDR1 is MNHEY and CDR2 is SVGEGT in the germline V gene. V lost 3 bases to trimming and J lost 0 bases, with 6 bases between them. The CDR3 DNA reads as TGTGCCAGCAGTTATTCCAACTCTGGGGCCAACGTCCTGACTTTC. Translating gives CASSYSNSGANVLTF.

This clonotype occurred once. In nucleotides, the CDR3 is TGTGCCAGCAGCTTAGCCCTTCTCGAGCAGTACTTC. Translating gives CASSLALLEQYF. The chain links TRBV7-9 to TRBJ2-7; no definite D call. This CDR3 is 12 amino acids long. The germline V gene encodes CDR1 SEHNR and CDR2 FQNEAQ (reference sequence). V was shortened by 0 bases and J by 6 bases, with 6 bases between the two germline ends.

The genes are TRBV7-2 and TRBJ2-7, with 7 bases identical to TRBD1. Trimming at V came to 4 bases and at J to 5 bases, leaving 2 bases not matched to a gene. The germline V gene encodes CDR1 SGHTA and CDR2 FQGNSA. The CDR3 covers 12 residues. The CDR3: CASSSTGHEQYF. In DNA form, the CDR3 reads TGTGCCAGCAGCTCGACAGGGCACGAGCAGTACTTC.

This chain links TRBV7-9 with TRBJ2-1; D remains unclear. Germline V CDR1 and CDR2: SEHNR, FQNEAQ (reference sequence). V was trimmed by 5 bases and J by 8 bases, leaving 7 bases between them. CDR3 length equals 11 residues. CDR3 coding DNA: TGTGCCAGCAGCGCGTCCCATGAGCAGTTCTTC. Encoded protein: CASSASHEQFF.

The sample holds a few counts of this clonotype. This rearrangement joins TRBV7-2 to TRBJ2-1, with unresolved D. Trimming cost V 6 bases and J 3 bases, with 9 bases left between them. The CDR3 sequence is 13 residues long. Germline V lookup: CDR1 SGHTA, CDR2 FQGNSA. Here the CDR3 reads CASSSPLYNEQFF. CDR3 DNA: TGTGCCAGCAGTTCTCCCCTCTACAATGAGCAGTTCTTC.

This clonotype is a singleton in its sample. This chain joins TRBV7-6 and TRBJ2-7; 10 positions agree with TRBD2. The J segment lost 2 bases and the V segment lost 1 base, leaving 2 bases of the junction unmatched. The CDR3 has 15 residues. Germline-derived CDR1 and CDR2 are SGHVS and FNYEAQ. DNA of the CDR3: TGTGCCAGCAGCTTAGGGACTAGCGGTCCCTACGAGCAGTACTTC. This codes for CASSLGTSGPYEQYF.

This clonotype was recorded many times. This sequence joins TRBV28 and TRBJ2-1; D perhaps matches TRBD2 (5 bases). The CDR3 has 15 residues. Germline V gene sequence: CDR1 MDHEN, CDR2 SYDVKM. Trimming shortened V by 6 bases and J by 8 bases, and 20 bases separated the two germline ends. The CDR3 DNA reads as TGTGCCAGCAGCCCAACCTCGGGGTTCTCGGATGAGCAGTTCTTC. Translating gives CASSPTSGFSDEQFF. Supplemented by reference TRBV28 and TRBJ2-1, the full variable domain reads DVKVTQSSRYLVKRTGEKVFLECVQDMDHENMFWYRQDPGLGLRLIYFSYDVKMKEKGDIPEGYSVSREKKERFSLILESASTNQTSMYLCASSPTSGFSDEQFFGPGTRLTVL.

Here the CDR3 reads CASSSLAGAETQYF. The CDR3 DNA is TGTGCCAGCAGCTCCCTAGCGGGGGCAGAGACCCAGTACTTC. The chain employs TRBV11-2 and TRBJ2-5; TRBD2 aligns across 10 bases. Germline CDR1 SGHAT, CDR2 FQNNGV. V was clipped by 4 bases and J by 4 bases; unmatched bases: 3. There are 14 residues in the CDR3.

The chain links TRBV27 to TRBJ1-6; D call uncertain. CDR1 is MNHEY and CDR2 is SMNVEV in the germline V gene (reference sequence). The CDR3 contains 14 residues. V was trimmed by 1 base and J by 9 bases, leaving 10 bases between them. The CDR3 region has the DNA TGTGCCAGCAGTTTATGGGGAGTAGGTTCACCCCTCCACTTT. Residues: CASSLWGVGSPLHF.

This clonotype was counted many times. This sequence joins TRBV7-2 and TRBJ1-1; D is perhaps TRBD1 (6 bases). The CDR3 runs to 13 residues. V was clipped by 6 bases and J by 0 bases, with 8 bases between them. Germline assignment: CDR1 SGHTA and CDR2 FQGNSA. The CDR3 region has the DNA TGTGCCAGCAGACAGGGTTTGAACACTGAAGCTTTCTTT. Translating it yields CASRQGLNTEAFF.

This clonotype was seen a handful of times. J is TRBJ2-5 and V is TRBV12-3 or TRBV12-4, with D hard to call. V lost 7 bases to trimming and J lost 4 bases, with 22 bases between them. CDR3 length equals 16 residues. In DNA, the CDR3 is TGTGCCAGCACTTTTACGGACGCCAGGAATCGAGAGACCCAGTACTTC. Translating gives CASTFTDARNRETQYF.

The chain employs TRBV20-1 and TRBJ1-5; 8 bases line up with TRBD1. V was clipped by 3 bases and J by 1 base; unmatched bases: 5. This CDR3 region has 15 residues. Germline V gene sequence: CDR1 DFQATT, CDR2 SNEGSKA (reference sequence). CDR3 DNA sequence: TGCAGTGCTAGGGACAGGGACGCGAGCAATCAGCCCCAGCATTTT. As protein: CSARDRDASNQPQHF.

This clonotype was recorded many times. The rearrangement uses TRBV4-3 and TRBJ2-7; TRBD1 matches 9 bases. With 3 bases clipped from V and 5 bases from J, the junction kept 14 bases outside the gene matches. The CDR3 runs 17 residues. Germline V gene data show CDR1 as LGHNA and CDR2 as YSLEER. CDR3 DNA sequence: TGCGCCAGCAGCCAGGACTTGGACAGGGGAATTTTTCACGAGCAGTACTTC. It codes for CASSQDLDRGIFHEQYF.